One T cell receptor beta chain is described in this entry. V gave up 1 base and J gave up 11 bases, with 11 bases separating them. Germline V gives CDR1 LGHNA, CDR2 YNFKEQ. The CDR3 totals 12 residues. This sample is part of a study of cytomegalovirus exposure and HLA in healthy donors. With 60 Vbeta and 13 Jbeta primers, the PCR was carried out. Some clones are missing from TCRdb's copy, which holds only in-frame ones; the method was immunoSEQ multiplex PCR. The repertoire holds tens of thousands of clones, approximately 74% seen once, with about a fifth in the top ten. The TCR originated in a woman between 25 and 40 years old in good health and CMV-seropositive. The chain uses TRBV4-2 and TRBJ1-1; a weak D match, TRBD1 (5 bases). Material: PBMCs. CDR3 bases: TGTGCCAGCAGCCAAGTCAGGAAGGGGGCTTTCTTT. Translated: CASSQVRKGAFF.